The 7 T cell receptor beta chains reported below all come from one sample, sequenced in a study of PD-L1 blockade in urothelial cancer. Libraries were prepared by immunoSEQ multiplex PCR; TCRdb keeps only in-frame clonotypes and omits some of them. The sample gives 48,000 or so clones, about 86% of which show up once; about 9.4% is in the top ten. Documented time point: peripheral blood 6 weeks after treatment start. Specimen: PBMCs, collected around atezolizumab (anti-PD-L1) treatment. These receptors were taken from a man aged 55 to 70 with urothelial cancer.

The rearrangement uses TRBV23-1 and TRBJ2-1; D possibly corresponds to TRBD1 (6 bases). TRBV23-1 is noted as an ORF with a role that remains uncertain. This CDR3 region has 15 residues. V lost 8 bases to trimming and J lost 0 bases, with 14 bases between them. For the CDR3, the DNA is TGCGCCAGCTCTGGACAGCCCGGCTCCTACAATGAGCAGTTCTTC. Amino acid sequence: CASSGQPGSYNEQFF.

The chain has TRBV2 and TRBJ2-3, with 10 nucleotides matching TRBD2. The CDR3 spans 14 residues. V lost 1 base, J lost 5 bases, and 0 bases stayed unmatched. CDR1 is SNHLY, CDR2 FYNNEI, per germline. This CDR3 reads CASSEGTSGDTQYF. DNA of the CDR3: TGTGCCAGCAGTGAAGGGACTAGCGGAGATACGCAGTATTTT.

The V call is TRBV4-3, the J call TRBJ1-1; D may be TRBD1 (6 bases). V was cut by 0 bases and J by 8 bases, with 10 bases left in between. In germline, CDR1 is LGHNA, CDR2 YSLEER. This CDR3 is built from 13 residues. The CDR3 DNA follows: TGCGCCAGCAGCCAAGATCTGGACAGAGAAGCTTTCTTT. Protein: CASSQDLDREAFF.

This clone came up many times. V usage is TRBV5-6 and J usage is TRBJ1-5, with TRBD1 identical over 10 bases. This CDR3 is 15 amino acids long. The germline V gene encodes CDR1 SGHDT and CDR2 YYEEEE. The ends lost 4 bases at V and 7 bases at J; junction bases unmatched: 8. The CDR3 region is CASSMTGGGIQPQHF. In DNA form, the CDR3 reads TGTGCCAGCAGCATGACAGGGGGCGGTATCCAGCCCCAGCATTTT.

CDR3 amino acids: CAISAGVDTEAFF. CDR3 DNA: TGTGCCATCAGTGCCGGGGTTGACACTGAAGCTTTCTTT. This rearrangement joins TRBV10-3 to TRBJ1-1, with unresolved D. The V and J ends lost 4 bases and 3 bases respectively, with 9 bases between them. This CDR3 has 13 residues. From germline, CDR1 is ENHRY and CDR2 SYGVKD.

The chain employs TRBV5-1 and TRBJ2-3; 15 bases map to TRBD2. The germline gives CDR1 SGHRS, CDR2 YFSETQ. The CDR3 consists of 18 residues. The ends lost 4 bases at V and 0 bases at J; junction bases unmatched: 6. CDR3 region: CASSLRTSGGGSTDTQYF. CDR3 in DNA: TGCGCCAGCAGCCTAAGGACTAGCGGGGGGGGGAGCACAGATACGCAGTATTTT.

The chain joins TRBV7-3 to TRBJ2-1; weak D call: TRBD2 (6 bases). The V end was cut by 5 bases, the J end by 9 bases, with 20 bases between. The CDR3 covers 15 residues. CDR1 SGHTA and CDR2 FQGTGA come from the germline V gene. This chain's CDR3 is CASSPEGGSTPEQFF. The CDR3 nucleotides read TGTGCCAGCAGCCCAGAAGGAGGGAGCACCCCTGAGCAGTTCTTC.